Listed below are T cell receptor beta chains from one sample, sequenced in a study of shared T cell receptors in the human thymus. Sequencing was performed with immunoSEQ multiplex PCR; in TCRdb, only in-frame clones are kept and a portion is missing. The repertoire has approximately 760,000 clones, 70% to 90% of them found once; the top ten carry roughly 0.01%. These same data were also listed under a study on human thymus T cells.

Material: thymocytes. Receptor source: a girl less than two years old with a congenital heart defect. CDR3s include the opening cysteine and the closing phenylalanine or tryptophan. D genes are given only for firm matches. Not every row has a clone size; where given, it reads once, few, many or a size class.

TRBJ1-1,-,TRBV4-2,-,TGTGCCAGCAGCCAAGAACAGGGCCGGTACACTGAAGCTTTCTTT,CASSQEQGRYTEAFF
TRBJ2-7,once,TRBV7-2,-,TGTGCCAGCAGCTTAGGAGGGAAGGAGTTCTACGAGCAGTACTTC,CASSLGGKEFYEQYF
TRBJ1-2,-,TRBV4-3,-,TGCGCCAGCAGCCAAGATGGGGGGGAGGGGGGTGATGACTATGGCTACACCTTC,CASSQDGGEGGDDYGYTF
TRBJ1-1,-,TRBV5-6,-,TGTGCCAGCAGCTTAAGCACCTTTCTAGAGAACACTGAAGCTTTCTTT,CASSLSTFLENTEAFF
TRBJ1-5,few,TRBV18,-,TGTGCCAGCTCACCAAGGGGACGGACCGGGACAAGCAATCAGCCCCAGCATTTT,CASSPRGRTGTSNQPQHF
TRBJ1-1,-,TRBV30,-,TGTGCCTGGTTAGCTTCAGGGCCTATAGGACAAACTGAGGCTTTCTTT,CAWLASGPIGQTEAFF
TRBJ1-6,-,TRBV5-1,-,TGCGCCAGCAGCCCGAGAAGGACAATCAGCTCCTATAATTCACCCCTCCACTTT,CASSPRRTISSYNSPLHF
TRBJ1-1,few,TRBV6-5,-,TGTGCCAGCAGTTACGGGCCCCTAGACAGGAACACTGAAGCTTTCTTT,CASSYGPLDRNTEAFF
TRBJ1-3,few,TRBV6-5,-,TGTGCCAGCAGGGCGGCGGATTACACCATATATTTT,CASRAADYTIYF
TRBJ1-2,-,TRBV6-1,-,TGTGCCAGCAGCCCTAGCGACACCGCGGTGTGGGGCTACACCTTC,CASSPSDTAVWGYTF
TRBJ1-1,-,TRBV7-3,-,TGTGCCAGCAGCTTAGGCGGAGGCACTGAAGCTTTCTTT,CASSLGGGTEAFF
TRBJ2-5,-,TRBV5-6,TRBD1,TGTGCCAGCAGCACTATAGATCAGGGGGACCAAGAGACCCAGTACTTC,CASSTIDQGDQETQYF
TRBJ1-1,-,TRBV10-3,-,TGTGCCATCAGTGAGAGGAGAAGCACTGAAGCTTTCTTT,CAISERRSTEAFF
TRBJ1-5,-,TRBV18,TRBD1,TGTGCCAGCTCACCACATTGCCTTGTCGGGACAGGGTCCAATCAGCCCCAGCATTTT,CASSPHCLVGTGSNQPQHF
TRBJ2-3,-,TRBV28,TRBD1,TGTGCCAGCAGTTTTGGTCGGGACAGTCATACGCAGTATTTT,CASSFGRDSHTQYF
TRBJ1-3,once,TRBV11-1,TRBD1,TGTGCCAGCAGCCCTCGACGGACAGGGTCCGGAAACACCATATATTTT,CASSPRRTGSGNTIYF
TRBJ1-5,-,TRBV6-1,TRBD1,TGTGCCAGCAGTTTGACAGGGGGCTGGCAGCCCCAGCATTTT,CASSLTGGWQPQHF
TRBJ1-2,once,TRBV4-3,-,TGCGCCAGCAGCCTAGGTTTTTGGGTCAGCAGGCGGGTTAACTATGGCTACACCTTC,CASSLGFWVSRRVNYGYTF